The source of this T cell receptor (beta chain) is a study of response to subunit inactivated influenza vaccine. The germline V gene has CDR1 SGHRS and CDR2 YFSETQ. V lost 0 bases and J 5 bases, leaving 14 bases between the germline ends. This CDR3 is built from 15 residues. Study-level findings and limits: The authors put forward the suggestion that each seasonal influenza vaccination may bring in only a limited number of new T cells.

As regards this clonotype: Its specificity is unknown.

TCRdb used MiXCR to reprocess the RT-PCR reads, holding one entry per CDR3 protein. The sample records about 650,000 distinct CDR3 sequences, about 14% being singletons. This TCR came from a man aged 50-60 years who received an inactivated influenza vaccine. The sample was PBMCs from blood, taken approximately 15 days before vaccination. The chain employs TRBV5-1 and TRBJ2-5; D not certain. Here the CDR3 DNA reads TGCGCCAGCAGCTTGGAAGGCGCCCGGTGGGAGACCCAGTACTTC. It is translated as CASSLEGARWETQYF.